This T cell receptor (beta chain) was obtained from a study of beta chain features in type 1 diabetes. Study-wide points: PCR might show a preference for shorter templates, equally across patients and controls.

Details on this clone: Its cognate antigen is unknown.

Using CD45RO/CCR7/CD25/CD127/CD95/CD27, CD4+ naive, central memory, regulatory and stem cell-like memory cells were sorted. The investigators reverse transcribed all of the isolated RNA, so they sequenced expressed TCRB transcripts. An average of around 3.5 million reads was obtained for naive, central memory and regulatory T cell samples. Libraries were prepared by immunoSEQ multiplex PCR; TCRdb keeps only in-frame clonotypes and omits some of them. The top ten clones hold approximately 0.024% of a sample with approximately 250,000 clones, over 12% of them seen once. V dropped 4 bases and J dropped 1 base, with 8 bases sitting between them. The CDR3 is made up of 14 amino acids. Germline V CDR1 and CDR2: MGHDK, SYGVNS.

V is TRBV25-1 and J is TRBJ2-4, with D uncertain. Sequenced input: naive CD4+ T cells from blood. This receptor was taken from a woman aged 40 to 50 in good health. Here the CDR3 DNA reads TGTGCCAGCAGTGCAGGCGAGGCCAAAAACATTCAGTACTTC. Translating gives CASSAGEAKNIQYF.